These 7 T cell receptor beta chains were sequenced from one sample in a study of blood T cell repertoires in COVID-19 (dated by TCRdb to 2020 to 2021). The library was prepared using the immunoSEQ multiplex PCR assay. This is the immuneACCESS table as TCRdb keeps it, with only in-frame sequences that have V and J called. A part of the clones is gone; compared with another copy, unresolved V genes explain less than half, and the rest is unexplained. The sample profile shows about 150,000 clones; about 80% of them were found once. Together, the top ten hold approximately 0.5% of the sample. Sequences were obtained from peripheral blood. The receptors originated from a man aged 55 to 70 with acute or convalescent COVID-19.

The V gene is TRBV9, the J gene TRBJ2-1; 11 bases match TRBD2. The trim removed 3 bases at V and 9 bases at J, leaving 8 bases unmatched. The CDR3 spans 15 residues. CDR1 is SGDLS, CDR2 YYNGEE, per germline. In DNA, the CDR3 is TGTGCCAGCAGCGAGGGTAGCGGGGGGGCTGGTGAGCAGTTCTTC. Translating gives CASSEGSGGAGEQFF. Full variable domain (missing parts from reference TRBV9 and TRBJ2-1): DSGVTQTPKHLITATGQRVTLRCSPRSGDLSVYWYQQSLDQGLQFLIQYYNGEERAKGNILERFSAQQFPDLHSELNLSSLELGDSALYFCASSEGSGGAGEQFFGPGTRLTVL.

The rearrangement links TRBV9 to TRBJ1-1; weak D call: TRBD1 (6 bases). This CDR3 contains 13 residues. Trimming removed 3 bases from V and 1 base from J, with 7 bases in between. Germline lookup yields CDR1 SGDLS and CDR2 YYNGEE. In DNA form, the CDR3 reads TGTGCCAGCAGCGAACAGGGGAACACTGAAGCTTTCTTT. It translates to CASSEQGNTEAFF.

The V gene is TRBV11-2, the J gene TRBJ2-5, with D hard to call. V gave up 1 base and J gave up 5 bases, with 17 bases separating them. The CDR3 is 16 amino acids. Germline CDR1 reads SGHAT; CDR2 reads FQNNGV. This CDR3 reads CASSLGVAPGWETQYF. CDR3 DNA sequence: TGTGCCAGCAGCTTAGGCGTGGCCCCCGGGTGGGAGACCCAGTACTTC. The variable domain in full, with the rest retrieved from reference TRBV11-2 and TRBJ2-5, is EAGVAQSPRYKIIEKRQSVAFWCNPISGHATLYWYQQILGQGPKLLIQFQNNGVVDDSQLPKDRFSAERLKGVDSTLKIQPAKLEDSAVYLCASSLGVAPGWETQYFGPGTRLLVL.

The CDR3 region is CASSLSRGRKGEQYF. The CDR3 nucleotides are TGCGCCAGCAGCTTGAGCAGGGGGCGCAAGGGCGAGCAGTACTTC. The rearrangement uses TRBV5-1 and TRBJ2-7; 8 bases map to TRBD1. Germline loops: CDR1 SGHRS, CDR2 YFSETQ. The CDR3 length is 15 residues. Unmatched junction bases numbered 9, after V lost 1 base and J lost 6 bases.

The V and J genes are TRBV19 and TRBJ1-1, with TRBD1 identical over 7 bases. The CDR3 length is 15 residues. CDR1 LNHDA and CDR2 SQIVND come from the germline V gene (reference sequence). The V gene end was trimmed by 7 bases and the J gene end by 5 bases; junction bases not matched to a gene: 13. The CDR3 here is CASTMDRSAKTEAFF. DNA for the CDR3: TGTGCCAGTACCATGGACAGGAGTGCGAAAACTGAAGCTTTCTTT.

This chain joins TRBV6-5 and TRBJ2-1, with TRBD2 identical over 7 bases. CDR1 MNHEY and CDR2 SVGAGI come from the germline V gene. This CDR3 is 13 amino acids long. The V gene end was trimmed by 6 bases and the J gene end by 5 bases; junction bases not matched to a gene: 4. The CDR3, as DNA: TGTGCCAGCAGGACGACTAGCCACAATGAGCAGTTCTTC. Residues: CASRTTSHNEQFF.

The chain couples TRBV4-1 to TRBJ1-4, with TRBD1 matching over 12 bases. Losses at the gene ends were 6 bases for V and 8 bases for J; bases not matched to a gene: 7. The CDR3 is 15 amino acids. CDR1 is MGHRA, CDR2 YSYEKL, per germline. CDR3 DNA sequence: TGCGCCAGCAGACCGGGACAGGGGGCGCGGGAAAAACTGTTTTTT. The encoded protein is CASRPGQGAREKLFF.